This T cell receptor beta chain was obtained from a study of blood T cell repertoires in COVID-19. Sequencing used immunoSEQ multiplex PCR; TCRdb keeps in-frame clones, though not all of them. The repertoire consists of roughly 400,000 clones, with 85% to 90% occurring once and the leading ten covering 10%. The specimen was PBMCs or T cells enriched from blood (not recorded which). The source is a woman in her fifties or sixties who had recovered from COVID-19.

As DNA, the CDR3 is TGTGCCAGCAGCCAAGAGCCCCTAGCGGGGGGTTCAGATACGCAGTATTTT. Its translation: CASSQEPLAGGSDTQYF. The V and J genes are TRBV3-1 (or the pseudogene TRBV3-2) and TRBJ2-3; 11 bases map to TRBD2. This CDR3 has 17 residues. Germline lookup yields CDR1 LGHDT and CDR2 YNNKEL (reference sequence). V shed 0 bases, J shed 4 bases, and the junction held 6 bases outside the gene matches.